The 27 T cell receptor beta chains given below trace back to one sample, sequenced in a study of blood T cells in healthy people across ages. A sample-barcoded 5' primer and a J-beta primer mix were used in a second PCR of about 6 to 11 cycles. TCRdb recomputed calls from the 5' RACE reads with MiXCR, one row per CDR3 protein. The sample gives 1.5 million to 2 million distinct CDR3 sequences, less than 50% of which show up once; roughly 2% is in the top ten. The source material was blood. These receptors all stem from a woman in her thirties or forties in good health.

The V gene is TRBV5-1, the J gene TRBJ2-3, with D tentatively TRBD1 (6 bases). Germline CDR1 SGHRS, CDR2 YFSETQ. The V end was cut by 4 bases, the J end by 2 bases, with 11 bases between. The CDR3 extends over 14 amino acids. CDR3 residues: CASSIDRSTDTQYF. CDR3 DNA: TGCGCCAGCAGCATCGACAGGTCCACAGATACGCAGTATTTT.

This chain uses TRBV7-8 with TRBJ2-7, with TRBD1 matching over 7 bases. Looked up from germline, CDR1 is SGHVS and CDR2 is FQNEAQ. This CDR3 spans 17 amino acids. Losses at the gene ends were 6 bases for V and 1 base for J; bases not matched to a gene: 15. CDR3 residues: CASSSPADRAISYEQYF. In nucleotides, the CDR3 is TGTGCCAGCAGTTCCCCGGCCGACAGGGCTATTTCCTACGAGCAGTACTTC.

This clonotype was observed a few times. CDR3 bases: TGCAGCGTTGTCCTCGGGGCTAGCACAGATACGCAGTATTTT. The encoded protein is CSVVLGASTDTQYF. This chain uses TRBV29-1 with TRBJ2-3; D tentatively fits TRBD1 or TRBD2 (5 bases each). Between the trimmed V and J ends, which lost 4 bases and 0 bases, there was a span of 11 bases. Germline lookup yields CDR1 SQVTM and CDR2 ANQGSEA. This CDR3 comprises 14 residues.

The rearrangement links TRBV5-1 to TRBJ2-1; D is possibly TRBD1 (6 bases). V shed 0 bases and J shed 7 bases, with 14 bases lying between them. Germline-derived CDR1 and CDR2 are SGHRS and YFSETQ. The CDR3 is 15 residues long. CDR3: CASSLAGKGENEQFF. CDR3 sequence (DNA): TGCGCCAGCAGCTTGGCCGGGAAGGGGGAGAATGAGCAGTTCTTC. The full variable domain, its missing parts supplied by reference TRBV5-1 and TRBJ2-1, is KAGVTQTPRYLIKTRGQQVTLSCSPISGHRSVSWYQQTPGQGLQFLFEYFSETQRNKGNFPGRFSGRQFSNSRSEMNVSTLELGDSALYLCASSLAGKGENEQFFGPGTRLTVL.

This clonotype was counted a single time. The rearrangement uses TRBV24-1 and TRBJ2-3; 9 bases map to TRBD2. From germline, CDR1 is KGHDR and CDR2 SFDVKD. The CDR3 consists of 17 residues. The ends lost 2 bases at V and 4 bases at J; junction bases unmatched: 9. CDR3 residues: CATSDSAGRGGADTQYF. CDR3 nucleotides: TGTGCCACCAGTGATTCCGCTGGGCGGGGGGGCGCAGATACGCAGTATTTT.

The chain couples TRBV2 to TRBJ2-6; 10 nucleotides line up with TRBD1. Trimming took 4 bases from V and 4 from J; bases not matched to a gene: 13. The CDR3 has 19 residues. Germline assignment: CDR1 SNHLY and CDR2 FYNNEI. CDR3 bases: TGTGCCAGCAGTGGTTTGGGACAGGGGACGCTAACCGGGGCCAACGTCCTGACTTTC. Protein sequence: CASSGLGQGTLTGANVLTF.

The chain is built from TRBV7-2 and TRBJ2-3; 14 nucleotides line up with TRBD2. Trimming cost V 5 bases and J 5 bases; bases outside gene matches: 6. CDR3 length: 16 residues. Germline CDR1 and CDR2: SGHTA and FQGNSA. For the CDR3, the DNA is TGTGCCAGCAGCACCGGGACTAGCGGGGGACAAGATACGCAGTATTTT. It codes for CASSTGTSGGQDTQYF. The whole variable domain, filled in from reference TRBV7-2 and TRBJ2-3, reads GAGVSQSPSNKVTEKGKDVELRCDPISGHTALYWYRQSLGQGLEFLIYFQGNSAPDKSGLPSDRFSAERTGGSVSTLTIQRTQQEDSAVYLCASSTGTSGGQDTQYFGPGTRLTVL.

The chain joins TRBV12-3 or TRBV12-4 to TRBJ1-5; tentatively, D is TRBD1 (6 bases). V was pared by 7 bases and J by 0 bases, with 19 bases between. This CDR3 has 17 residues. The CDR3 here is CASKDKGGQNSNQPQHF. The CDR3 bases are TGTGCCAGCAAAGACAAGGGGGGGCAAAATAGCAATCAGCCCCAGCATTTT.

This chain uses TRBV20-1 with TRBJ2-5, with a weak D call TRBD1 (5 bases). The CDR3 is made up of 12 amino acids. CDR1 is DFQATT and CDR2 is SNEGSKA in the germline V gene (reference sequence). Trimming removed 6 bases at V and 5 bases at J, with 13 bases between. The CDR3 coding sequence is TGCAGTGCAGCTAGGGGCGGTGAGACCCAGTACTTC. Its translation is CSAARGGETQYF.

Only a few counts were recorded for this clonotype. The chain employs TRBV3-1 and TRBJ2-1; TRBD2 matches 10 bases. Trimming at V came to 0 bases and at J to 4 bases, leaving 3 bases not matched to a gene. This CDR3 spans 16 amino acids. Germline V gives CDR1 LGHDT, CDR2 YNNKEL (reference sequence). CDR3 amino acids: CASSQDRTSGYNEQFF. In nucleotides, the CDR3 is TGTGCCAGCAGCCAAGATCGGACTAGCGGTTACAATGAGCAGTTCTTC.

This sequence joins TRBV20-1 and TRBJ2-4, with D hard to call. CDR1 and CDR2 (germline): DFQATT, SNEGSKA (reference sequence). Deletions cut 3 bases from V and 1 base from J, with 10 bases between. The CDR3 totals 14 residues. The CDR3 is CSASPGLAKNIQYF. The CDR3 DNA sequence: TGCAGTGCTAGTCCTGGGCTGGCCAAAAACATTCAGTACTTC.

This clonotype was seen a handful of times. The V call is TRBV7-8, the J call TRBJ1-1; 7 bases align to TRBD1. The ends lost 5 bases at V and 0 bases at J; junction bases unmatched: 6. Germline CDR1 SGHVS, CDR2 FQNEAQ. The CDR3 consists of 15 residues. CDR3 DNA: TGTGCCAGCAGCGTTGACAGGGCTATGAACACTGAAGCTTTCTTT. This encodes CASSVDRAMNTEAFF.

The CDR3 reads CASSYKSGARETQYF. As DNA, the CDR3 is TGTGCCAGCAGCTACAAATCGGGGGCTCGGGAGACCCAGTACTTC. The V gene is TRBV7-2, the J gene TRBJ2-5; D is perhaps TRBD1 or TRBD2 (6 bases each). Germline V gene lookup returns CDR1 SGHTA and CDR2 FQGNSA. The V end was cut by 4 bases, the J end by 5 bases, with 17 bases between. This CDR3 contains 15 residues.

This clonotype showed up many times. V gene TRBV28 combines with J gene TRBJ2-3; D is possibly TRBD2 (5 bases). Trimming cost V 4 bases and J 2 bases, with 13 bases left between them. The CDR3 has 15 amino acids. Germline V gives CDR1 MDHEN, CDR2 SYDVKM. The CDR3 DNA is TGTGCCAGCAGTTCCGGCGGAGACTACACAGATACGCAGTATTTT. It encodes CASSSGGDYTDTQYF.

The CDR3 region is CASSFRNVQYF. The DNA of the CDR3 is TGTGCCAGCAGTTTTCGGAACGTTCAGTACTTC. The chain couples TRBV28 to TRBJ2-7; D is unclear. CDR1 is MDHEN, CDR2 SYDVKM, per germline. Trimming shortened V by 3 bases and J by 10 bases, and 10 bases separated the two germline ends. This CDR3 region has 11 residues.

The chain uses TRBV20-1 and TRBJ2-1, with a weak D call TRBD2 (5 bases). V shed 6 bases and J shed 9 bases, with 15 bases lying between them. The CDR3 is 12 amino acids. Germline assignment: CDR1 DFQATT and CDR2 SNEGSKA (reference sequence). The CDR3, as DNA: TGCAGTGCCACAACTAGTTTTAGTGAGCAGTTCTTC. Translated, it gives CSATTSFSEQFF.

The genes are TRBV4-1 and TRBJ1-2; possibly TRBD1 for D (6 bases). Between the trimmed V and J ends, which lost 1 base and 13 bases, there was a span of 16 bases. Germline-derived CDR1 and CDR2 are MGHRA and YSYEKL. There are 13 residues in the CDR3. The CDR3 DNA reads as TGCGCCAGCAGCCAAGGAACAGGGACGGAGGGCACCTTC. This translates into CASSQGTGTEGTF.

This clonotype was counted many times. The CDR3, as DNA: TGTGCCAGCAGCCGCCCGGGACAAGGAGAGACCCAGTACTTC. Protein product: CASSRPGQGETQYF. The V gene is TRBV4-2, the J gene TRBJ2-5, with D perhaps matching TRBD1 (6 bases). Looked up from germline, CDR1 is LGHNA and CDR2 is YNFKEQ. V dropped 4 bases and J dropped 4 bases, with 13 bases sitting between them. CDR3 size: 14 residues.

The chain recombines TRBV7-9 with TRBJ1-3; weak D call: TRBD1 (5 bases). The germline V and J ends were trimmed by 3 bases and 1 base, with 16 bases remaining between them. The CDR3 sequence is 17 residues long. From germline, CDR1 is SEHNR and CDR2 FQNEAQ (reference sequence). CDR3 nucleotides: TGTGCCAGCAGCTTGGCTTCCGGGGGTGCTTCTGGAAACACCATATATTTT. It specifies CASSLASGGASGNTIYF.

This clonotype was found once. One end of the junction fails to match germline, which may point to a read error. The rearrangement uses TRBV20-1 and TRBJ2-3; 11 nucleotides agree with TRBD2. Germline V CDR1 and CDR2: DFQATT, SNEGSKA (reference sequence). The CDR3 runs to 14 residues. The CDR3 DNA reads TGCGGTGCTCCACTCCTAGCGGGGGGAGATACGCAGTATTTT. It codes for CGAPLLAGGDTQYF.

This clonotype has only one observation. The chain uses TRBV10-3 and TRBJ2-3; D remains ambiguous. Trimming shortened V by 0 bases and J by 1 base, and 5 bases separated the two germline ends. The V gene's germline CDR1 is ENHRY and CDR2 SYGVKD. The CDR3 covers 14 residues. CDR3 in DNA: TGTGCCATCAGTGAGTCAGTCCGCACAGATACGCAGTATTTT. This sequence encodes CAISESVRTDTQYF.

V is TRBV20-1 and J is TRBJ1-2, with 8 bases aligning to TRBD1. The CDR3 totals 13 residues. CDR1 is DFQATT, CDR2 SNEGSKA, per germline (reference sequence). Unmatched junction bases numbered 8, after V lost 8 bases and J lost 3 bases. The CDR3 DNA follows: TGCAGTTTACGACAGGGGTTGGACTATGGCTACACCTTC. Protein sequence: CSLRQGLDYGYTF.

The rearrangement links TRBV2 to TRBJ2-1, with TRBD2 matching over 7 bases. Per germline, CDR1 SNHLY and CDR2 FYNNEI. The CDR3 is made up of 15 amino acids. V trimming: 2 bases; J trimming: 6 bases; junction bases outside the gene matches: 7. CDR3 loop: CASSESGLDVNEQFF. The CDR3, as DNA: TGTGCCAGCAGTGAATCCGGACTAGATGTCAATGAGCAGTTCTTC.

In its sample, this clonotype was seen a few times. This chain connects TRBV29-1 to TRBJ1-2; D is undetermined. V lost 0 bases to trimming and J lost 8 bases, with 10 bases between them. The CDR3 loop spans 12 amino acids. The V gene's germline CDR1 is SQVTM and CDR2 ANQGSEA. The CDR3 DNA reads as TGCAGCGTTGAAGATCCCAGTTACGGCTACACCTTC. Its translation: CSVEDPSYGYTF.

This clonotype occurred a few times. The chain links TRBV12-3 or TRBV12-4 to TRBJ1-2, with 8 bases that match TRBD1. V dropped 6 bases and J dropped 6; count of bases not matched to a gene: 6. The CDR3 contains 13 residues. The CDR3 loop reads CASRRDRTNGYTF. In DNA, the CDR3 is TGTGCCAGCAGGCGGGACAGGACTAATGGCTACACCTTC.

This CDR3 reads CATSDYPGASMGTQYF. Written as DNA, the CDR3 is TGTGCCACCAGTGATTATCCGGGGGCGTCCATGGGGACCCAGTACTTC. The chain carries TRBV24-1 and TRBJ2-7; D may correspond to TRBD1 or TRBD2 (6 bases each). Judging by the DNA end, TRBJ2-5 fits better; the J call may be wrong. CDR3 length: 16 residues. The germline V gene encodes CDR1 KGHDR and CDR2 SFDVKD.

This clonotype was seen a few times. The chain combines TRBV6-6 with TRBJ2-1; 7 nucleotides match TRBD2. The CDR3 is 17 amino acids. Per germline, CDR1 MNHNY and CDR2 SVGAGI (reference sequence). V was pared by 2 bases and J by 9 bases, with 16 bases of the junction left unmatched. The CDR3 sequence is CASSYDPSGGEYGEQFF. The CDR3, as DNA: TGTGCCAGCAGTTACGATCCTAGCGGTGGGGAGTACGGTGAGCAGTTCTTC.